These 25 T cell receptor beta chains share one sample of origin, sequenced in a study of cytomegalovirus exposure and HLA in healthy donors. Here immunoSEQ multiplex PCR was the method, and the copy in TCRdb shows in-frame clones only, minus some. This table holds approximately 120,000 clones, around 94% found once. The sequencing input was PBMCs. The receptor set was obtained from a woman aged 18 to 35 in good health and CMV-seronegative.

The genes are TRBV10-3 and TRBJ1-4; the match to TRBD1 covers 7 bases. After removal of 8 bases from V and 5 bases from J, the junction contained 11 bases not matched to a gene. Looked up from germline, CDR1 is ENHRY and CDR2 is SYGVKD. The CDR3 length is 15 residues. Written as DNA, the CDR3 is TGTGCCATCGAAGTCGACAGGGAGAAGAATGAAAAACTGTTTTTT. Translation: CAIEVDREKNEKLFF.

This clone was detected only once. The chain couples TRBV23-1 to TRBJ2-1; 8 bases are shared with TRBD1. TRBV23-1 is an open reading frame whose function is uncertain. V was clipped by 3 bases and J by 13 bases; unmatched bases: 8. This CDR3 comprises 13 residues. CDR3 in amino acids: CASSHGAGGAQFF. CDR3 bases: TGCGCCAGCAGTCACGGAGCAGGGGGCGCCCAGTTCTTC.

This clone was recorded only once. The J gene is TRBJ2-1, the V gene TRBV19, with D possibly matching TRBD2 (5 bases). V was pared by 2 bases and J by 4 bases, with 12 bases between. The CDR3 has 15 residues. CDR1 LNHDA and CDR2 SQIVND come from the germline V gene (reference sequence). The CDR3 coding sequence is TGTGCCAGTAGTATAAGGGCGGAGGCTTACAATGAGCAGTTCTTC. Its translation is CASSIRAEAYNEQFF.

With regard to this clone: Other DNA sequences in the same sample also yield this CDR3. This chain connects TRBV6-1 to TRBJ2-5, with TRBD2 identical over 8 bases. The J segment lost 4 bases and the V segment lost 4 bases, leaving 5 bases of the junction unmatched. Germline-derived CDR1 and CDR2 are MNHNS and SASEGT. This CDR3 is 14 amino acids long. In nucleotides, the CDR3 is TGTGCCAGCAGTGTTCGGCTAGCGGGAGAGACCCAGTACTTC. Its translation is CASSVRLAGETQYF.

The rearrangement uses TRBV9 and TRBJ1-4, with 7 bases lining up with TRBD1. This CDR3 spans 15 amino acids. V dropped 3 bases and J dropped 5; count of bases not matched to a gene: 7. The V gene's germline CDR1 is SGDLS and CDR2 YYNGEE. The CDR3 coding sequence is TGTGCCAGCAGCGATCGACAGGGCCTAAATGAAAAACTGTTTTTT. Its protein product is CASSDRQGLNEKLFF. The whole variable domain, remainder taken from reference TRBV9 and TRBJ1-4, is DSGVTQTPKHLITATGQRVTLRCSPRSGDLSVYWYQQSLDQGLQFLIQYYNGEERAKGNILERFSAQQFPDLHSELNLSSLELGDSALYFCASSDRQGLNEKLFFGSGTQLSVL.

The rearrangement links TRBV19 to TRBJ2-7; TRBD2 might be the D (6 bases). The ends were cut back, 3 bases at V and 5 bases at J, with 8 bases in the middle. Germline V gene data show CDR1 as LNHDA and CDR2 as SQIVND (reference sequence). CDR3 size: 12 residues. This CDR3 is CASSIGTDEQYF. The CDR3 DNA sequence: TGTGCCAGTAGTATCGGGACTGACGAGCAGTACTTC. The full variable domain, its missing parts supplied by reference TRBV19 and TRBJ2-7, is DGGITQSPKYLFRKEGQNVTLSCEQNLNHDAMYWYRQDPGQGLRLIYYSQIVNDFQKGDIAEGYSVSREKKESFPLTVTSAQKNPTAFYLCASSIGTDEQYFGPGTRLTVT.

The chain has TRBV4-1 and TRBJ2-5; a possible D gene is TRBD1 (7 bases). The germline V gene encodes CDR1 MGHRA and CDR2 YSYEKL. CDR3 size: 15 residues. Trimming removed 5 bases from V and 3 bases from J, with 16 bases in between. This chain's CDR3 is CASSAAGQTKETQYF. The CDR3 DNA reads as TGCGCCAGCAGCGCCGCGGGACAGACTAAAGAGACCCAGTACTTC.

The chain uses TRBV9 and TRBJ2-1, with 10 bases matching TRBD2. V gave up 2 bases and J gave up 13 bases; unmatched junction bases: 12. CDR1 and CDR2 (germline): SGDLS, YYNGEE. The CDR3 sequence is 15 residues long. In DNA form, the CDR3 reads TGTGCCAGCAGCGTCGTAGCGGGAGGAGAGCACAGTCAGTTCTTC. Translation gives CASSVVAGGEHSQFF.

The chain recombines TRBV5-4 with TRBJ2-3, with a possible D match to TRBD2 (6 bases). The germline V and J ends were trimmed by 1 base and 1 base, with 13 bases remaining between them. This CDR3 comprises 16 residues. Germline CDR1 is SGHNT and CDR2 is YYREEE (reference sequence). The CDR3 region is CASSLYVGGGTDTQYF. CDR3 DNA sequence: TGTGCCAGCAGCTTGTACGTGGGAGGAGGCACAGATACGCAGTATTTT.

J is TRBJ2-2 and V is TRBV30; 7 bases align to TRBD1. CDR3 size: 13 residues. V shed 3 bases, J shed 5 bases, and the junction held 3 bases outside the gene matches. The V gene's germline CDR1 is GTSNPN and CDR2 SVGIG (reference sequence). CDR3 residues: CAWSWGQTGELFF. CDR3 sequence (DNA): TGTGCCTGGAGCTGGGGACAGACCGGGGAGCTGTTTTTT.

The sample holds a few counts of this clone. This chain connects TRBV6-6 to TRBJ2-5; D possibly corresponds to TRBD2 (5 bases). This CDR3 contains 13 residues. Germline values: CDR1 MNHNY, CDR2 SVGAGI (reference sequence). V gave up 7 bases and J gave up 4 bases, with 13 bases separating them. The CDR3 region is CASTRSLAETQYF. The CDR3 DNA follows: TGTGCCAGCACCCGGTCTCTAGCAGAGACCCAGTACTTC.

CDR3 loop: CAWSRGTFSGNTIYF. The CDR3 DNA is TGTGCCTGGAGCCGAGGAACCTTCTCTGGAAACACCATATATTTT. The chain employs TRBV30 and TRBJ1-3; D is uncertain. This CDR3 is 15 amino acids long. Trimming took off 3 bases at V and 0 bases at J, with 12 bases between the two ends. The germline V gene has CDR1 GTSNPN and CDR2 SVGIG (reference sequence).

The V call is TRBV27, the J call TRBJ1-1, with TRBD1 identical over 8 bases. The V gene end was trimmed by 10 bases and the J gene end by 10 bases; junction bases not matched to a gene: 8. CDR1 is MNHEY, CDR2 SMNVEV, per germline (reference sequence). This CDR3 comprises 11 residues. The CDR3 coding sequence is TGTGCCACCAGGACAGGGCTCGTAGCTTTCTTT. Its translation: CATRTGLVAFF.

The genes are TRBV28 and TRBJ1-2; D gene unclear. V lost 10 bases and J 4 bases, leaving 13 bases between the germline ends. Per the germline V gene, CDR1 is MDHEN and CDR2 is SYDVKM. The length of the CDR3 is 12 residues. CDR3 sequence (DNA): TGTGCCACCTACGCGGGCAGCTATGGCTACACCTTC. It specifies CATYAGSYGYTF.

This chain connects TRBV5-1 to TRBJ2-4, with 10 bases that match TRBD1. Trimming cost V 4 bases and J 7 bases; bases outside gene matches: 5. This CDR3 is built from 14 residues. Per the germline V gene, CDR1 is SGHRS and CDR2 is YFSETQ. The CDR3 loop reads CASSLGQGGNIQYF. DNA of the CDR3: TGCGCCAGCAGCCTCGGACAGGGGGGGAACATTCAGTACTTC.

V gene TRBV28 combines with J gene TRBJ1-2; 7 bases line up with TRBD1. Per germline, CDR1 MDHEN and CDR2 SYDVKM. V lost 5 bases and J lost 7; bases outside the gene matches: 4. This CDR3 region has 12 residues. CDR3 amino acids: CASSGRGLGYTF. The CDR3 nucleotides are TGTGCCAGCAGTGGTAGGGGGCTTGGCTACACCTTC.

The CDR3 region is CAWSPQLGELFF. For the CDR3, the DNA is TGTGCCTGGAGTCCCCAACTCGGGGAGCTGTTTTTT. The rearrangement uses TRBV30 and TRBJ2-2, with D unclear. The CDR3 length is 12 residues. V lost 2 bases and J lost 7, with 8 bases in between. Germline CDR1 reads GTSNPN; CDR2 reads SVGIG (reference sequence).

V is TRBV18 and J is TRBJ1-1; D is ambiguous. Trimming stripped 3 bases from V and 6 bases from J, with 11 bases between. Germline CDR1 is KGHSH and CDR2 is LQKENI. The CDR3 consists of 13 residues. The CDR3 DNA follows: TGTGCCAGCTCACCCGCTGAAGAGGCTGAAGCTTTCTTT. It codes for CASSPAEEAEAFF.

The chain combines TRBV5-1 with TRBJ2-7, with D maybe TRBD1 (6 bases). This CDR3 contains 13 residues. Germline CDR1 is SGHRS and CDR2 is YFSETQ. Trimming stripped 4 bases from V and 6 bases from J, with 14 bases between. CDR3 DNA sequence: TGCGCCAGCAGCCCACCACTACAGGGCGAGCAGTACTTC. This codes for CASSPPLQGEQYF.

This clone turned up a few times. The chain combines TRBV15 with TRBJ1-5; 7 bases map to TRBD1. The CDR3 length is 15 residues. Losses at the gene ends were 5 bases for V and 0 bases for J; bases not matched to a gene: 4. CDR1 is LNHNV and CDR2 is YYDKDF in the germline V gene (reference sequence). CDR3: CATSGGGRSNQPQHF. In DNA, the CDR3 is TGTGCCACCAGCGGAGGGGGCCGTAGCAATCAGCCCCAGCATTTT.

The J gene is TRBJ1-5, the V gene TRBV27; a weak D match, TRBD1 (5 bases). The CDR3 contains 14 residues. V was pared by 5 bases and J by 3 bases, with 11 bases between. The germline gives CDR1 MNHEY, CDR2 SMNVEV (reference sequence). The CDR3 nucleotides are TGTGCCAGCAGTAGGGGCCTACCCAATCAGCCCCAGCATTTT. Translated: CASSRGLPNQPQHF.

The DNA of the CDR3 is TGTGCCAGCAGGGCGGGCACAGATACGCAGTATTTT. This sequence encodes CASRAGTDTQYF. The V gene is TRBV6-6, the J gene TRBJ2-3; D is uncertain. The V gene's germline CDR1 is MNHNY and CDR2 SVGAGI (reference sequence). V lost 6 bases to trimming and J lost 1 base, with 5 bases between them. This CDR3 spans 12 amino acids.

V and J are TRBV6-5 and TRBJ2-7; D remains ambiguous. Germline V gives CDR1 MNHEY, CDR2 SVGAGI. The V end lost 7 bases, the J end lost 6 bases, and 16 bases lay between the germline ends. CDR3 length equals 13 residues. CDR3 nucleotide sequence: TGTGCCAGCACCGCAATCGGGTCGGGCGAGCAGTACTTC. Amino acid sequence: CASTAIGSGEQYF.

This clone was recorded once. This chain links TRBV5-1 with TRBJ2-3, with D maybe TRBD1 (7 bases). CDR1 is SGHRS, CDR2 YFSETQ, per germline. V was pared by 6 bases and J by 0 bases, with 20 bases between. CDR3 size: 17 residues. The CDR3 nucleotides read TGCGCCAGCAAAGGCGGGACAGAGATGTTTAGCACAGATACGCAGTATTTT. Protein: CASKGGTEMFSTDTQYF.

The J gene is TRBJ2-2, the V gene TRBV27; TRBD1 aligns across 8 bases. The CDR3 spans 15 residues. Germline CDR1 reads MNHEY; CDR2 reads SMNVEV (reference sequence). V gave up 6 bases and J gave up 4 bases; unmatched junction bases: 7. The CDR3 region is CASSTLTGGTGELFF. DNA of the CDR3: TGTGCCAGCAGCACCCTAACAGGGGGCACCGGGGAGCTGTTTTTT.